This T cell receptor (beta chain) was sequenced in a study of blood T cell repertoires in COVID-19. Germline lookup yields CDR1 SGHNT and CDR2 YENEEA. V gave up 0 bases and J gave up 5 bases; unmatched junction bases: 10. The CDR3 contains 18 residues. Libraries were prepared by immunoSEQ multiplex PCR; TCRdb keeps only in-frame clonotypes and omits some of them. The sample shows about 150,000 clones, over 70% of them seen only once. Sample: peripheral blood. The chain couples TRBV11-3 to TRBJ2-5; 12 nucleotides line up with TRBD2. This clonotype was obtained from an older man with acute or convalescent COVID-19. CDR3: CASSLDSSGGANRETQYF. The CDR3 DNA follows: TGTGCCAGCAGCTTAGATTCTAGCGGGGGGGCCAATCGGGAGACCCAGTACTTC.